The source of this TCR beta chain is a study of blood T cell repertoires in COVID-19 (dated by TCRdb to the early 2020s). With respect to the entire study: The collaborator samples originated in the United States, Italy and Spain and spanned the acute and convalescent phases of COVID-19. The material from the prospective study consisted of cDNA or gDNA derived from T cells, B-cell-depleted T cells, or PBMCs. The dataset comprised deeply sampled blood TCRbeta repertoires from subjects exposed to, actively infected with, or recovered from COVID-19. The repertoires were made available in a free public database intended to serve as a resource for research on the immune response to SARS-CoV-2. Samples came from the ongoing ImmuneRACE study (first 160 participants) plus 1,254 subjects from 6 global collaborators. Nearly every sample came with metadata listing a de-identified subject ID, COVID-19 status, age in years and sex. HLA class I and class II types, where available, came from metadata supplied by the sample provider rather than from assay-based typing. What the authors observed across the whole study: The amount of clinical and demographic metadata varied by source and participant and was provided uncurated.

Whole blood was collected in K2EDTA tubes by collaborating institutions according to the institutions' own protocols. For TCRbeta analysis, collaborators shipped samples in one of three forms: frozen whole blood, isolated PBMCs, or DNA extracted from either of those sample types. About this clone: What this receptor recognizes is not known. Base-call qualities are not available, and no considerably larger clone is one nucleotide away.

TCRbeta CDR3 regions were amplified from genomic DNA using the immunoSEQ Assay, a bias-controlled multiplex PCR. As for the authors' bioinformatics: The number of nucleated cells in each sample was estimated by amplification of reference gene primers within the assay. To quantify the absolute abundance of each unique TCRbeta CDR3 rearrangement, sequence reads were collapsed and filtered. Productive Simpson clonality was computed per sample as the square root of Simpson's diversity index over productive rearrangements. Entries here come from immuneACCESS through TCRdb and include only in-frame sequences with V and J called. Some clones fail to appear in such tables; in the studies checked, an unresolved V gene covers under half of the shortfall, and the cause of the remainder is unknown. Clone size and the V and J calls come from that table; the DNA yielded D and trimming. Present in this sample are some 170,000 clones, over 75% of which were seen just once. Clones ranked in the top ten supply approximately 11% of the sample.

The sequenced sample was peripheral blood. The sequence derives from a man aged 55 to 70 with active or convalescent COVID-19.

Here is the DNA: TGTGCCAGCAGTTTTCCGGGACAGGAGTACACCGGGGAGCTGTTTTTT. Its coded protein is CASSFPGQEYTGELFF. Recombination linked TRBV28 to TRBJ2-2, and 8 junction bases match TRBD1. V trim: 3 bases; J trim: 3 bases; unmatched bases: 6. Spanning cysteine to phenylalanine, the CDR3 consists of 16 amino acids. Only the CDR3 DNA is retained, 48 bases long and in frame from the first base. CDR1 and CDR2 were assigned from the germline V gene as MDHEN and SYDVKM.